Listed here are 17 T cell receptor beta chains from one sample, sequenced in a study of cytomegalovirus exposure and HLA in healthy donors. The PCR made use of 60 Vbeta and 13 Jbeta primers. Produced via immunoSEQ multiplex PCR; TCRdb's table is partial and in-frame only. The top ten clones hold roughly 2.5% of a sample with about 91,000 clones, roughly two thirds of them seen once. The specimen was PBMCs. These receptors came from a human donor in good health.

J is TRBJ1-2 and V is TRBV4-3; D unresolved. V dropped 2 bases and J dropped 4 bases, with 11 bases sitting between them. CDR3 length: 14 amino acids. CDR1 is LGHNA and CDR2 is YSLEER in the germline V gene. The DNA for the CDR3 is TGCGCCAGCAGCCAATATTTGGCTGGCTATGGCTACACCTTC. As protein: CASSQYLAGYGYTF.

With regard to this clone: Relative to the germline gene, one junction end is altered; a read error may explain this. The rearrangement uses TRBV6-5 and TRBJ1-1, with 7 bases lining up with TRBD1. The CDR3 totals 15 residues. Germline assignment: CDR1 MNHEY and CDR2 SVGAGI. DNA of the CDR3: TGTACCAGCATCCCGTCCGGGACAGTACTCACTGAAGCTTTCTTT. The encoded protein is CTSIPSGTVLTEAFF.

This clone was counted a few times. J is TRBJ2-7 and V is TRBV7-9; TRBD1 matches at 7 bases. CDR3 length equals 13 residues. V dropped 5 bases and J dropped 3; count of bases not matched to a gene: 4. Germline V gives CDR1 SEHNR, CDR2 FQNEAQ (reference sequence). Here the CDR3 reads CASSVQGFYEQYF. The CDR3, as DNA: TGTGCCAGCAGCGTACAGGGGTTCTACGAGCAGTACTTC.

The CDR3 spells CASSLGAGIGNTIYF. DNA of the CDR3: TGTGCCAGCAGCTTGGGGGCAGGGATTGGAAACACCATATATTTT. This chain links TRBV5-5 with TRBJ1-3; perhaps TRBD1 as D (5 bases). The CDR3 has 15 amino acids. Trimming took 0 bases from V and 3 from J, leaving 10 bases between them. The germline V gene has CDR1 SGHKS and CDR2 YYEKEE (reference sequence).

CDR3: CASSLRPGQTGNTIYF. The CDR3 bases are TGCGCCAGCAGCTTGCGGCCAGGACAAACTGGAAACACCATATATTTT. The chain is built from TRBV5-1 and TRBJ1-3; D may be TRBD1 (5 bases). Trimming left V 1 base short and J 2 bases short, with 13 bases between. This CDR3 spans 16 amino acids. CDR1 and CDR2 from the germline V gene are SGHRS and YFSETQ.

The chain is built from TRBV4-1 and TRBJ2-7, with 8 bases fitting TRBD2. The CDR3 runs to 15 residues. The germline V gene encodes CDR1 MGHRA and CDR2 YSYEKL. V gave up 5 bases and J gave up 7 bases; unmatched junction bases: 13. CDR3 DNA sequence: TGCGCCAGCAGCTCACCCGGGACTAGTATCGTGGAGCAGTACTTC. Its protein is CASSSPGTSIVEQYF.

This clone appeared a few times. The chain links TRBV7-2 to TRBJ2-5; maybe TRBD2 (6 bases). Between the trimmed V and J ends, which lost 2 bases and 5 bases, there was a span of 9 bases. Germline CDR1 SGHTA, CDR2 FQGNSA. This CDR3 spans 13 amino acids. The CDR3 reads CASSLYLAETQYF. The CDR3 DNA reads TGTGCCAGCAGCTTATACCTAGCGGAGACCCAGTACTTC.

The chain carries TRBV6-1 and TRBJ2-3, with TRBD1 as a possible D gene (5 bases). This CDR3 is 15 amino acids long. Trimming shortened V by 4 bases and J by 2 bases, and 13 bases separated the two germline ends. Germline assignment: CDR1 MNHNS and CDR2 SASEGT. This chain's CDR3 is CASSGTLATTDTQYF. CDR3 nucleotide sequence: TGTGCCAGCAGTGGGACACTCGCTACCACAGATACGCAGTATTTT.

The chain links TRBV6-5 to TRBJ2-2; no clear D. CDR1 is MNHEY and CDR2 is SVGAGI in the germline V gene. Trimming removed 6 bases from V and 5 bases from J, with 7 bases in between. This CDR3 is built from 12 residues. CDR3 sequence (DNA): TGTGCCAGCAGCCAACTTACCGGGGAGCTGTTTTTT. As protein: CASSQLTGELFF.

In this sample, this clone turned up a few times. This chain uses TRBV6-1 with TRBJ2-5; D not certain. Germline V lookup: CDR1 MNHNS, CDR2 SASEGT. The ends were cut back, 2 bases at V and 5 bases at J, with 6 bases in the middle. This CDR3 comprises 12 residues. CDR3 nucleotide sequence: TGTGCCAGCAGTGAACTAGGCGAGACCCAGTACTTC. This gives the protein CASSELGETQYF.

This chain uses TRBV6-5 with TRBJ2-2; tentative D call: TRBD2 (6 bases). Per the germline V gene, CDR1 is MNHEY and CDR2 is SVGAGI. The CDR3 length is 15 residues. Trimming removed 5 bases from V and 3 bases from J, with 13 bases in between. The CDR3 reads CASSRRVGHTGELFF. CDR3 in DNA: TGTGCCAGCAGTAGGAGGGTAGGGCACACCGGGGAGCTGTTTTTT.

This rearrangement joins TRBV10-3 to TRBJ2-3, with a weak D call TRBD2 (6 bases). V shed 4 bases and J shed 2 bases, with 7 bases lying between them. Germline V gives CDR1 ENHRY, CDR2 SYGVKD. The CDR3 is 13 residues long. DNA for the CDR3: TGTGCCATCAGTGGCGGGGTCACAGATACGCAGTATTTT. It yields the protein CAISGGVTDTQYF.

This clone has more than one count but fewer than ten. The gene calls are TRBV4-1 and TRBJ2-1; D gene uncertain. The germline gives CDR1 MGHRA, CDR2 YSYEKL. Trimming left V 6 bases short and J 5 bases short, with 11 bases between. The CDR3 extends over 13 amino acids. The CDR3 sequence is CASRADWNNEQFF. CDR3 DNA: TGCGCCAGCAGAGCAGACTGGAACAATGAGCAGTTCTTC.

The chain recombines TRBV5-4 with TRBJ2-1, with 8 bases fitting TRBD2. CDR1 and CDR2 from the germline V gene are SGHNT and YYREEE (reference sequence). The V and J ends lost 1 base and 9 bases, in that order; junction bases with no gene match: 6. CDR3 length: 14 residues. For the CDR3, the DNA is TGTGCCAGCAGCTTGTATGGGACTAGTGTTGAGCAGTTCTTC. It encodes CASSLYGTSVEQFF.

The chain couples TRBV4-2 to TRBJ2-1; 8 nucleotides line up with TRBD2. Germline V gene data show CDR1 as LGHNA and CDR2 as YNFKEQ. J gave up 2 bases and V 3 bases, and 6 bases lay outside the gene matches. This CDR3 comprises 16 residues. CDR3 in amino acids: CASSQQAGATYNEQFF. The CDR3 bases are TGTGCCAGCAGCCAGCAAGCGGGGGCCACCTACAATGAGCAGTTCTTC.

The chain uses TRBV7-9 and TRBJ1-1; the D gene is possibly TRBD1 (6 bases). Germline assignment: CDR1 SEHNR and CDR2 FQNEAQ (reference sequence). The CDR3 covers 12 residues. The V gene lost 5 bases and the J gene lost 10 bases, with 14 bases spanning the gap. CDR3 DNA: TGTGCCAGCAGCCCTTCGACAGGAAGAGCTTTCTTT. Its protein product is CASSPSTGRAFF.

The V call is TRBV15, the J call TRBJ2-1; 13 bases are shared with TRBD2. CDR3 length: 16 amino acids. Germline CDR1 and CDR2: LNHNV and YYDKDF (reference sequence). Trimming took 1 base from V and 10 from J; bases not matched to a gene: 7. The CDR3 DNA is TGTGCCACCAGCAGAGTTGACCCGGGACTAGCGGGGGAGCAGTTCTTC. Protein: CATSRVDPGLAGEQFF.